This T cell receptor beta chain originates from a study of regulatory T cells in long-lasting Graves disease. As to time point: persistent/refractory GD, antithyroid drugs over 5 years with positive TRAb. Scientists built the TCR library using RNA that was extracted from PBMCs. Relying on iRepertoire HTBI primers and Arm-PCR of CDR3 regions, the team built TCR beta libraries. TCRdb re-called the multiplex PCR reads with MiXCR, one entry per CDR3 protein. The sample shows roughly 400,000 distinct CDR3 sequences, roughly a fifth of them seen only once. The V end was cut by 2 bases, the J end by 5 bases, with 21 bases between. Per germline, CDR1 SGHTA and CDR2 FQGNSA. This CDR3 has 17 residues. Ten or more counts support this clonotype.

The TCR originated in a female donor with Graves disease. The material sequenced was peripheral blood mononuclear cells (PBMCs), taken when the disease was refractory, from a patient treated with antithyroid drugs. The chain uses TRBV7-2 and TRBJ2-5; D gene unclear. The DNA for the CDR3 is TGTGCCAGCAGCTTAAAGCGCGGCTGGGAAGGTCGGGAGACCCAGTACTTC. Translating it yields CASSLKRGWEGRETQYF.